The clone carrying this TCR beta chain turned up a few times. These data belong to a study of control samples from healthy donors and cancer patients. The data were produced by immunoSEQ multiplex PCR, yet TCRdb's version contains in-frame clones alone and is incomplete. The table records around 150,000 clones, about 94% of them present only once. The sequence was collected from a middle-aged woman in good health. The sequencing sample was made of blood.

CDR3: CASSQVQGSNQPQHF. The CDR3, as DNA: TGCGCCAGCAGCCAAGTCCAGGGAAGCAATCAGCCCCAGCATTTT. The chain employs TRBV4-1 and TRBJ1-5; the D gene is possibly TRBD1 (5 bases). The CDR3 runs 15 residues. Germline assignment: CDR1 MGHRA and CDR2 YSYEKL. Trimming pared 1 base from V and 1 base from J, leaving 8 bases between.